This T cell receptor (beta chain) was sequenced during a study of control samples from healthy donors and cancer patients. TCRdb keeps only in-frame clones here, not all; method: immunoSEQ multiplex PCR. The sample carries 150,000 or so clones, just under 95% recorded once. Germline trimming cut 0 bases from V and 10 bases from J; bases unmatched to any gene: 11. The CDR3 extends over 15 amino acids. CDR1 and CDR2 from the germline V gene are MNHEY and SVGEGT. Material: blood. This sequence originates from a woman aged 55-70 years in good health. The chain carries TRBV6-2 or TRBV6-3 and TRBJ1-2, with 7 positions matching TRBD1. The CDR3 protein is CASSYSLRSGQIYTF. The CDR3 nucleotides are TGTGCCAGCAGTTACTCGCTCCGATCGGGACAGATCTACACCTTC.